The 32 T cell receptor beta chains below were found in one sample sequenced in a study of T cell responses to AZD1222 COVID-19 vaccine. Profiled with immunoSEQ multiplex PCR; TCRdb holds only in-frame clones, not every one. The sample holds 150,000 to 200,000 clones, about 91% seen once. The input for sequencing was peripheral blood, taken on day 0 of AZD1222 vaccination. These receptors were obtained from an adult in good health.

The V call is TRBV6-5, the J call TRBJ2-7, with TRBD2 as a possible D gene (7 bases). This CDR3 contains 15 residues. CDR1 and CDR2 (germline): MNHEY, SVGAGI. Trimming pared 4 bases from V and 2 bases from J, leaving 15 bases between. CDR3 in DNA: TGTGCCAGCAGTTCCAGGGAGGGGGAACCCTACGAGCAGTACTTC. It codes for CASSSREGEPYEQYF.

The CDR3 sequence is CSASVAVSTDTQYF. The CDR3 DNA reads TGCAGTGCTAGTGTAGCGGTTAGCACAGATACGCAGTATTTT. This chain connects TRBV20-1 to TRBJ2-3, with D perhaps TRBD2 (6 bases). Trimming removed 3 bases from V and 0 bases from J, with 10 bases in between. Germline loops: CDR1 DFQATT, CDR2 SNEGSKA (reference sequence). The CDR3 has 14 residues.

V is TRBV6-5 and J is TRBJ2-1; no firm D call. V shed 7 bases and J shed 9 bases, with 10 bases lying between them. CDR1 is MNHEY, CDR2 SVGAGI, per germline. The CDR3 extends over 11 amino acids. The CDR3 coding sequence is TGTGCCAGCACCCCCCTGAGTGAGCAGTTCTTC. Translated: CASTPLSEQFF.

The chain couples TRBV29-1 to TRBJ1-5; D may be TRBD1 (6 bases). Germline CDR1 reads SQVTM; CDR2 reads ANQGSEA. This CDR3 has 14 residues. The V end was cut by 6 bases, the J end by 1 base, with 13 bases between. CDR3 nucleotide sequence: TGCAGCGTCGCGGACAGTTTCAGCAATCAGCCCCAGCATTTT. Encoded protein: CSVADSFSNQPQHF.

J is TRBJ1-5 and V is TRBV5-1; TRBD1 is a possible D gene (5 bases). This CDR3 has 15 residues. V was cut by 0 bases and J by 4 bases, with 11 bases left in between. Germline V gene sequence: CDR1 SGHRS, CDR2 YFSETQ. CDR3: CASSLDGTQNQPQHF. The CDR3 nucleotides read TGCGCCAGCAGCTTGGATGGGACTCAAAATCAGCCCCAGCATTTT. Full variable domain (missing parts from reference TRBV5-1 and TRBJ1-5): KAGVTQTPRYLIKTRGQQVTLSCSPISGHRSVSWYQQTPGQGLQFLFEYFSETQRNKGNFPGRFSGRQFSNSRSEMNVSTLELGDSALYLCASSLDGTQNQPQHFGDGTRLSIL.

This chain links TRBV11-1 with TRBJ2-5, with TRBD1 as a possible D gene (5 bases). This CDR3 spans 15 amino acids. V was trimmed by 1 base and J by 2 bases, leaving 11 bases between them. CDR1 is SGHAT and CDR2 is FQDESV in the germline V gene (reference sequence). CDR3 residues: CASSLERGRQETQYF. Written as DNA, the CDR3 is TGTGCCAGCAGCTTAGAAAGGGGTAGACAAGAGACCCAGTACTTC. Variable domain in full (rest from reference TRBV11-1 and TRBJ2-5): EAEVAQSPRYKITEKSQAVAFWCDPISGHATLYWYRQILGQGPELLVQFQDESVVDDSQLPKDRFSAERLKGVDSTLKIQPAELGDSAMYLCASSLERGRQETQYFGPGTRLLVL.

The V gene is TRBV5-6, the J gene TRBJ1-5; the D gene is possibly TRBD1 (5 bases). The germline V and J ends were trimmed by 2 bases and 5 bases, with 8 bases remaining between them. The CDR3 is 13 residues long. Per the germline V gene, CDR1 is SGHDT and CDR2 is YYEEEE. The CDR3 sequence is CASSFDRDQPQHF. CDR3 DNA: TGTGCCAGCAGCTTCGACAGAGATCAGCCCCAGCATTTT.

The chain employs TRBV27 and TRBJ2-5; TRBD1 agrees at 9 bases. This CDR3 has 13 amino acids. Germline V gives CDR1 MNHEY, CDR2 SMNVEV (reference sequence). J gave up 3 bases and V 6 bases, and 2 bases lay outside the gene matches. The CDR3 sequence: CASSRTGEETQYF. Here the CDR3 DNA reads TGTGCCAGCAGCCGGACAGGGGAAGAGACCCAGTACTTC.

This clone was found a few times. The chain employs TRBV6-4 and TRBJ2-1, with 11 bases aligning to TRBD2. Germline V gene data show CDR1 as MRHNA and CDR2 as SNTAGT. V shed 0 bases, J shed 6 bases, and the junction held 1 base outside the gene matches. This CDR3 region has 15 residues. CDR3: CASSDSSGGANEQFF. CDR3 DNA: TGTGCCAGCAGTGACTCTAGCGGGGGGGCCAATGAGCAGTTCTTC.

The V call is TRBV7-9, the J call TRBJ1-2, with TRBD1 as a possible D gene (5 bases). The germline gives CDR1 SEHNR, CDR2 FQNEAQ (reference sequence). Trimming removed 1 base from V and 8 bases from J, with 17 bases in between. This CDR3 has 15 residues. The CDR3 DNA reads TGTGCCAGCAGCTTAGAGGGACGGAGAGTTGAGGGCTACACCTTC. Protein: CASSLEGRRVEGYTF.

The chain couples TRBV5-1 to TRBJ2-3, with 8 bases identical to TRBD2. Germline assignment: CDR1 SGHRS and CDR2 YFSETQ. This CDR3 spans 15 amino acids. Trimming cost V 5 bases and J 2 bases; bases outside gene matches: 7. This CDR3 reads CASRSERGHTDTQYF. As DNA, the CDR3 is TGCGCCAGCAGGAGCGAGCGGGGGCACACAGATACGCAGTATTTT.

The genes are TRBV30 and TRBJ2-7; D is perhaps TRBD1 or TRBD2 (5 bases each). Trimming stripped 0 bases from V and 0 bases from J, with 9 bases between. CDR3 length equals 14 residues. Germline CDR1 GTSNPN, CDR2 SVGIG (reference sequence). CDR3 sequence reads: CAWSVYGTSYEQYF. The DNA of the CDR3 is TGTGCCTGGAGTGTATACGGGACCTCCTACGAGCAGTACTTC.

The chain employs TRBV6-2 or TRBV6-3 and TRBJ1-1; TRBD1 matches 12 bases. This CDR3 is built from 15 residues. V trimming: 5 bases; J trimming: 7 bases; junction bases outside the gene matches: 8. CDR1 and CDR2 from the germline V gene are MNHEY and SVGEGT. The CDR3 DNA reads as TGTGCCAGCAGTGCCCCGGGACAGGGGGCTATTGAAGCTTTCTTT. Its protein product is CASSAPGQGAIEAFF.

This clone was counted only a few times. The chain links TRBV2 to TRBJ2-2; perhaps D is TRBD1 or TRBD2 (6 bases each). This CDR3 has 13 residues. The germline V gene encodes CDR1 SNHLY and CDR2 FYNNEI. CDR3 coding DNA: TGTGCGGGGGGCAGGCCGAACACCGGGGAGCTGTTTTTT. Translation gives CAGGRPNTGELFF.

The CDR3 is CASSLGTDNTEAFF. The CDR3 region has the DNA TGCGCCAGCAGCCTCGGGACAGATAACACTGAAGCTTTCTTT. This sequence joins TRBV4-1 and TRBJ1-1, with 7 bases aligning to TRBD1. The CDR3 sequence is 14 residues long. Germline values: CDR1 MGHRA, CDR2 YSYEKL. Unmatched junction bases numbered 4, after V lost 4 bases and J lost 2 bases.

This CDR3 reads CASSQGETAEKGYTF. CDR3 DNA: TGTGCCAGCAGCCAAGGTGAGACAGCCGAGAAGGGCTACACCTTC. The chain joins TRBV3-1 (or the pseudogene TRBV3-2) to TRBJ1-2; D may be TRBD1 (5 bases). The CDR3 runs 15 residues. V lost 1 base to trimming and J lost 8 bases, with 17 bases between them. Germline lookup yields CDR1 LGHDT and CDR2 YNNKEL (reference sequence).

This sequence joins TRBV10-3 and TRBJ1-4; possible D gene TRBD1, 5 bases. Germline V gene data show CDR1 as ENHRY and CDR2 as SYGVKD. The CDR3 contains 15 residues. The V and J ends lost 0 bases and 3 bases respectively, with 8 bases between them. CDR3: CAISESTGSNEKLFF. DNA for the CDR3: TGTGCCATCAGTGAGTCAACAGGTTCTAATGAAAAACTGTTTTTT.

The chain links TRBV6-2 or TRBV6-3 to TRBJ1-6; 8 bases match TRBD1. Unmatched junction bases numbered 16, after V lost 5 bases and J lost 10 bases. From germline, CDR1 is MNHEY and CDR2 SVGEGT. The CDR3 has 17 residues. CDR3 region: CASSPNLLRDRSSPLHF. In nucleotides, the CDR3 is TGTGCCAGCAGTCCGAATCTGCTTCGGGACAGGTCCTCACCCCTCCACTTT.

This chain links TRBV5-4 with TRBJ2-1; possible D gene TRBD1, 7 bases. The CDR3 is 15 residues long. The V and J ends lost 7 bases and 5 bases respectively, with 19 bases between them. Germline V CDR1 and CDR2: SGHNT, YYREEE (reference sequence). CDR3 sequence reads: CASLPSGGINNEQFF. The DNA for the CDR3 is TGTGCCAGCCTGCCTTCAGGGGGGATCAACAATGAGCAGTTCTTC.

The chain joins TRBV9 to TRBJ2-2; the match to TRBD1 covers 9 bases. The J segment lost 2 bases and the V segment lost 3 bases, leaving 5 bases of the junction unmatched. CDR1 is SGDLS and CDR2 is YYNGEE in the germline V gene. The CDR3 contains 16 residues. CDR3 sequence (DNA): TGTGCCAGCAGCGCCGGACAGGGGATCAACACCGGGGAGCTGTTTTTT. This translates into CASSAGQGINTGELFF.

This sequence joins TRBV2 and TRBJ2-7; D is perhaps TRBD1 (6 bases). Trimming cost V 8 bases and J 0 bases, with 14 bases left between them. The germline V gene has CDR1 SNHLY and CDR2 FYNNEI. This CDR3 comprises 14 residues. CDR3 nucleotide sequence: TGTGCCAGCCCCACCCCAGGGGTCTCCTACGAGCAGTACTTC. It codes for CASPTPGVSYEQYF.

This chain uses TRBV7-9 with TRBJ1-1, with 12 bases identical to TRBD1. The germline V gene has CDR1 SEHNR and CDR2 FQNEAQ (reference sequence). Trimming at V came to 2 bases and at J to 5 bases, leaving 9 bases not matched to a gene. This CDR3 region has 17 residues. The CDR3 DNA sequence: TGTGCCAGCAGCTTACCGTTGGGACAGGGGGCAAGTACTGAAGCTTTCTTT. Its translation: CASSLPLGQGASTEAFF.

This sequence joins TRBV24-1 and TRBJ2-1; no clear D. Trimming cost V 9 bases and J 4 bases, with 12 bases left between them. Germline V CDR1 and CDR2: KGHDR, SFDVKD. This CDR3 has 13 amino acids. The CDR3 nucleotides read TGTGCCACCCGGGCCGAGACTTACAATGAGCAGTTCTTC. It encodes CATRAETYNEQFF.

The genes are TRBV11-2 and TRBJ1-3; weak D call: TRBD1 (6 bases). V was shortened by 5 bases and J by 4 bases, with 15 bases between the two germline ends. The CDR3 has 15 residues. The V gene's germline CDR1 is SGHAT and CDR2 FQNNGV. The CDR3 sequence: CASSTLQGIGNTIYF. The CDR3 region has the DNA TGTGCCAGCAGCACCCTACAGGGTATCGGAAACACCATATATTTT.

The genes are TRBV5-1 and TRBJ2-1; D remains ambiguous. Trimming pared 0 bases from V and 8 bases from J, leaving 9 bases between. There are 13 residues in the CDR3. Germline CDR1 and CDR2: SGHRS and YFSETQ. The CDR3 coding sequence is TGCGCCAGCAGCTTGGCTGTGGCCTATGAGCAGTTCTTC. Its protein product is CASSLAVAYEQFF.

This chain connects TRBV29-1 to TRBJ1-1; 9 bases fit TRBD1. Trimming took 5 bases from V and 3 from J; bases not matched to a gene: 7. This CDR3 contains 14 residues. Germline CDR1 and CDR2: SQVTM and ANQGSEA. The CDR3 spells CSVKQGAPDTEAFF. The CDR3, as DNA: TGCAGCGTTAAACAGGGGGCGCCGGACACTGAAGCTTTCTTT.

The gene calls are TRBV15 and TRBJ2-7; weak D call: TRBD2 (5 bases). Germline CDR1 reads LNHNV; CDR2 reads YYDKDF (reference sequence). This CDR3 comprises 14 residues. The germline V and J ends were trimmed by 4 bases and 2 bases, with 12 bases remaining between them. The CDR3 sequence: CATSTASRPYEQYF. The CDR3 DNA is TGTGCCACCAGCACCGCTAGCAGACCCTACGAGCAGTACTTC.

The chain couples TRBV5-8 to TRBJ1-5, with 7 bases matching TRBD1. Losses at the gene ends were 4 bases for V and 9 bases for J; bases not matched to a gene: 16. CDR1 is SGHTS, CDR2 YDEGEE, per germline. The CDR3 sequence is 16 residues long. CDR3 sequence (DNA): TGTGCCAGCAGCCAGCCCTCCGGGACAGAGTTTCGGCCCCAGCATTTT. Translation gives CASSQPSGTEFRPQHF.

V and J are TRBV6-4 and TRBJ2-3; TRBD2 is a possible D gene (5 bases). With 0 bases removed from V and 3 bases from J, the gap between germline ends came to 10 bases. From germline, CDR1 is MRHNA and CDR2 SNTAGT. The CDR3 has 15 residues. CDR3 residues: CASSDSTLATDTQYF. In DNA form, the CDR3 reads TGTGCCAGCAGTGACTCTACCCTAGCAACAGATACGCAGTATTTT.

The chain combines TRBV27 with TRBJ1-2, with 7 nucleotides matching TRBD1. The germline V gene has CDR1 MNHEY and CDR2 SMNVEV (reference sequence). The CDR3 spans 16 residues. With 4 bases clipped from V and 2 bases from J, the junction kept 10 bases outside the gene matches. CDR3 amino acids: CASSSNYRGRNYGYTF. The CDR3 nucleotides read TGTGCCAGCAGTTCAAACTACAGGGGCCGGAACTATGGCTACACCTTC.

This rearrangement joins TRBV4-3 to TRBJ1-6, with D unresolved. The CDR3 covers 15 residues. V shed 1 base and J shed 8 bases, with 12 bases lying between them. Germline CDR1 LGHNA, CDR2 YSLEER. CDR3 sequence: CASSQVSGSYSPLHF. In nucleotides, the CDR3 is TGCGCCAGCAGCCAAGTCTCAGGTTCATATTCACCCCTCCACTTT.

The V gene is TRBV30, the J gene TRBJ2-3; D gene unclear. This CDR3 spans 10 amino acids. V lost 7 bases and J 2 bases, leaving 4 bases between the germline ends. CDR1 and CDR2 from the germline V gene are GTSNPN and SVGIG (reference sequence). The DNA for the CDR3 is TGTGCCTCTTACACAGATACGCAGTATTTT. It translates to CASYTDTQYF. The full variable domain, in which reference TRBV30 and TRBJ2-3 provide the parts outside the CDR3, is SQTIHQWPATLVQPVGSPLSLECTVEGTSNPNLYWYRQAAGRGLQLLFYSVGIGQISSEVPQNLSASRPQDRQFILSSKKLLLSDSGFYLCASYTDTQYFGPGTRLTVL.